This T cell receptor beta chain was documented in a study of control samples from healthy donors and cancer patients. The protocol was immunoSEQ multiplex PCR, while the TCRdb copy is restricted to in-frame clones and leaves out a portion. The sample records about 130,000 clones, about 93% being singletons. The source of this sequence is a man aged 50 to 59 with head and neck cancer. Specimen: PBMCs.

CDR3 sequence: CASSYRDGDYEQYF. CDR3 sequence (DNA): TGTGCCAGCAGTTACCGGGACGGAGACTACGAGCAGTACTTC. J is TRBJ2-7 and V is TRBV27; D may correspond to TRBD1 or TRBD2 (5 bases each). The CDR3 contains 14 residues. Per the germline V gene, CDR1 is MNHEY and CDR2 is SMNVEV (reference sequence). The V and J ends lost 4 bases and 3 bases respectively, with 13 bases between them.